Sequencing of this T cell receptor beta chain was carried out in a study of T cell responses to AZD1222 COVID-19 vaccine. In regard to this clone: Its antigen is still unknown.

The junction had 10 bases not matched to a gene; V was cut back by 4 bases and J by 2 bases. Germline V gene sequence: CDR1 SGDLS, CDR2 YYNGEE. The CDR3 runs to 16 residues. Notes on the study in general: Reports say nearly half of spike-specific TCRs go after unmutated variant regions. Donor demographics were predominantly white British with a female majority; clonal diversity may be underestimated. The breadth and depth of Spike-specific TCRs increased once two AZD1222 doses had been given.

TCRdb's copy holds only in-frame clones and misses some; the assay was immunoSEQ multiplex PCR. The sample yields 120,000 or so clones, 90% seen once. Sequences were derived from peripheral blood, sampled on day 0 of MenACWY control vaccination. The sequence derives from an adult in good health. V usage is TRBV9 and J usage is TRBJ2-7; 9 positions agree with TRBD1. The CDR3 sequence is CASSPFDRGVPYEQYF. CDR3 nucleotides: TGTGCCAGCAGCCCATTCGACAGGGGGGTCCCCTACGAGCAGTACTTC.